This T cell receptor beta chain was retrieved from a study of blood T cell repertoires in COVID-19. In the study overall: Researchers got acute and convalescent COVID-19 samples from the United States, Italy and Spain. T cells, B-cell-depleted T cells, or PBMCs provided the cDNA or gDNA that served as material.

V was trimmed by 0 bases and J by 0 bases, leaving 8 bases between them. Germline V gene lookup returns CDR1 SGHNT and CDR2 YYREEE (reference sequence). This CDR3 is 15 amino acids long. Original data processing: Amplifying reference gene primers gave estimates of nucleated cell counts. The method was immunoSEQ multiplex PCR; TCRdb's version includes in-frame clones alone and lacks a portion of them. D and trimming were read from the DNA, whereas the V and J calls and clone size are those reported in that table. The sample carries 65,000 to 95,000 clones, 89% recorded once. Sequences were obtained from peripheral blood. The V call is TRBV5-4, the J call TRBJ2-3, with D perhaps matching TRBD2 (6 bases). This TCR came from a man at least 80 years old with acute or convalescent COVID-19. CDR3 in amino acids: CASSLGGTSTDTQYF. CDR3 sequence (DNA): TGTGCCAGCAGCTTGGGAGGGACTAGCACAGATACGCAGTATTTT.